This record concerns one T cell receptor beta chain sequence. The CDR3 extends over 13 amino acids. Trimming cost V 5 bases and J 7 bases, with 9 bases left between them. Germline loops: CDR1 SEHNR, CDR2 FQNEAQ (reference sequence). Sequencing used immunoSEQ multiplex PCR; TCRdb keeps in-frame clones, though not all of them. The table records some 100,000 clones, about 88% of them present only once. These data belong to a study of T cell responses to AZD1222 COVID-19 vaccine. The sample was peripheral blood, taken on day 0 of AZD1222 vaccination. The sequence was collected from an adult in good health. The chain couples TRBV7-9 to TRBJ1-6, with D hard to call. The CDR3 spells CASSIEENSPLHF. CDR3 in DNA: TGTGCCAGCAGCATCGAGGAAAATTCACCCCTCCACTTT.